This entry concerns a single T cell receptor beta chain. Its antigen has not been determined. One base away there is no much larger clone; base qualities are not given. This record belongs to a study of shared clonotypes between healthy human individuals (dated by TCRdb to about 2020). Context from the whole study: The cohort comprised a couple of women and a few men aged 18 to 49 years. Leukapheresis yielded between about 0.9 and 9 billion PBMCs per donor. Blood TCR repertoires of five healthy adults were deeply sequenced to estimate repertoire size and the extent of clonotype sharing between individuals. Libraries were prepared and TCR repertoires were sequenced by different laboratories using diverse techniques, in order to increase sequencing depth and limit assay-specific biases. General study outcomes and caveats: Pairwise subsampling indicated that sequencing depth was expected to affect the degree of clonotype sharing among donors. Sampling was restricted to blood, and TCR repertoires in tissue are likely to differ from TCR repertoires in blood. Because the study included only a small number of donors, the genetic and exposure-history diversity represented was limited.

TCR CDR3 regions were amplified from genomic DNA by multiplex PCR using the deep immunoSEQ assay. For each cell subset, the extracted genomic DNA was distributed evenly across all wells of several immunoSEQ 96-well plates, and each plate served as one replicate. For unsorted PBMC, approximately 0.3 ug of genomic DNA, equivalent to around 30,000 T cell genomes, went into each replicate PCR. Ten immunoSEQ deep assay plates were used to sequence the unsorted PBMC genomic DNA. Purified libraries were quantified with a Qubit 3.0 fluorometer, sized on a Bioanalyzer 2100, and re-quantified with the KAPA Library Quantification kit. Every immunoSEQ 96-well plate was sequenced on a separate single-read 150-cycle Illumina NextSeq 550 flow cell. Concerning the study's data processing: Because the immunoSEQ output held only junctional sequences and lacked quality scores, the filtering could not match the filtering applied to full-length reads. To assign V/J genes and CDR3, sequences were annotated against IMGT germline references using PyIR, a Python wrapper for IgBLAST v1.9. Reads were removed for weak V/J assignments (E-value above 1e-6), missing CDR3, stop codons, out-of-frame junctions, or ambiguous translated residues. V3J clonotypes were defined as sequences sharing an identical inferred V gene, J gene, and CDR3 amino acid sequence. The percentage overlap between two repertoires was calculated by dividing the number of shared unique clonotypes by the size of the smaller repertoire. RTK rarefaction, the Chao1 estimator, and Recon v2.1 estimates of unobserved clonotypes were used to assess repertoire richness. TCRdb retrieved this table from immuneACCESS and kept in-frame rearrangements only. Not all clones are present; in checked studies, unresolved V genes account for under half, and no reason is known for the remainder. V and J calls and clone size are those listed in that table; D and trimming were worked out from the DNA. Here the sample has about 530,000 clones; around 79% occur a single time. The ten biggest clones cover about an eighth of the sample.

Healthy HIV-negative adults with no recently reported acute infections or vaccinations were included as donors. Only Caucasian adults living in Nashville, Tennessee, USA were represented among the donors. In the unsorted samples, around 81 million PBMCs were counted, and genomic DNA was extracted using the QIAamp DNA Blood Mini kit. Blood was collected by leukapheresis, and PBMCs were isolated by Ficoll-Histopaque density gradient centrifugation and then cryopreserved in liquid nitrogen vapor phase. This receptor was obtained from a woman aged 40 to 50 in good health. Some clones in this sample may be carry-over from other donors' samples. The sequencing input was PBMCs.

The CDR3 has the sequence CASSLVAGPTGELFF. The DNA sequence is TGTGCCAGCAGCTTAGTTGCAGGGCCCACCGGGGAGCTGTTTTTT. The chain was built from TRBV11-2 and TRBJ2-2, with TRBD1 as a weak D call on 5 bases. Its CDR3 holds 15 amino acids, cysteine through phenylalanine. The retained sequence is limited to the CDR3, 45 bases, with the frame set at the first base. As encoded in the germline V gene, CDR1 is SGHAT while CDR2 is FQNNGV. Cut back by 1 base and 4 bases, the V and J ends lie 10 bases apart.